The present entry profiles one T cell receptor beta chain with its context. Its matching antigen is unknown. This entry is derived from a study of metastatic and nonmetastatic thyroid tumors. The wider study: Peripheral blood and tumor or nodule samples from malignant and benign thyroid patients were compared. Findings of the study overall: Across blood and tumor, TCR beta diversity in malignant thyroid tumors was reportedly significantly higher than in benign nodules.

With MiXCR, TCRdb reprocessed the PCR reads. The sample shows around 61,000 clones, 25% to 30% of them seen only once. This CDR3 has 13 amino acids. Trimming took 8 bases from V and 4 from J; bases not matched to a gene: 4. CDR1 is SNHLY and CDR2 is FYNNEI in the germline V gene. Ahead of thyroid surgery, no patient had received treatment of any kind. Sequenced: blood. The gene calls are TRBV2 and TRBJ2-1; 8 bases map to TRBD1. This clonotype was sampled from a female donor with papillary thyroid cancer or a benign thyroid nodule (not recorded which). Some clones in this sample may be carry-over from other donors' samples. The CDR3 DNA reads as TGTGCCAGCGACAGGGGTAGTTACAATGAGCAGTTCTTC. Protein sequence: CASDRGSYNEQFF.